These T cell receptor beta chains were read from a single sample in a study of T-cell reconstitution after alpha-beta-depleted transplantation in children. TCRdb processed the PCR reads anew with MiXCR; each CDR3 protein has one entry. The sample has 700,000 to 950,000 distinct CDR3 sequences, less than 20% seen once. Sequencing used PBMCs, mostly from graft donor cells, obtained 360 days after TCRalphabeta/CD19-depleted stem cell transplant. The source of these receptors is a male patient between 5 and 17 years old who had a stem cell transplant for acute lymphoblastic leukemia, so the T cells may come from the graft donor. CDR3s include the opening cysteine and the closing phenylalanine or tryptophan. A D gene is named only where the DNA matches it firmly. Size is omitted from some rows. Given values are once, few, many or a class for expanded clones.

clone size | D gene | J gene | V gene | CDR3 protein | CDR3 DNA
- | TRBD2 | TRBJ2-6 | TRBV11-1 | CASSLVAGGTSGANVLTF | TGTGCCAGCAGCTTAGTAGCGGGAGGGACCTCTGGGGCCAACGTCCTGACTTTC
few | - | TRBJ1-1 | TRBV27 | CASSLLQGVAFF | TGTGCCAGCAGTTTATTGCAGGGTGTGGCTTTCTTT
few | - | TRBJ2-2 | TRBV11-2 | CASSLDPARVGTGELFF | TGTGCCAGCAGCTTAGATCCAGCCAGGGTGGGCACCGGGGAGCTGTTTTTT
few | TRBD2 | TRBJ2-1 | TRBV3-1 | CASSHGTSNEQFF | TGTGCCAGCAGCCATGGGACTAGCAATGAGCAGTTCTTC
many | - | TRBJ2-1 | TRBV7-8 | CASRLRVTEQFF | TGTGCCAGCAGATTGAGGGTTACTGAGCAGTTCTTC
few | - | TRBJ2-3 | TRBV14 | CASSQTLARRWGDTQYF | TGTGCCAGCAGCCAAACGCTAGCGAGGAGATGGGGAGATACGCAGTATTTT
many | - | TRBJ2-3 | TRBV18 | CASSPQGPDTQYF | TGTGCCAGCTCACCACAAGGACCAGATACGCAGTATTTT
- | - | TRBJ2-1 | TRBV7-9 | CASSLYAGIPNEQFF | TGTGCCAGCAGCTTATACGCAGGAATCCCCAATGAGCAGTTCTTC
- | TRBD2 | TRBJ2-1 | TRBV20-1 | CSIGLAGLHEQFF | TGCAGTATTGGACTAGCGGGACTGCATGAGCAGTTCTTC
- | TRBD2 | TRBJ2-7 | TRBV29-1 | CSVTTSRYEQYF | TGCAGCGTTACGACTAGCCGCTACGAGCAGTACTTC
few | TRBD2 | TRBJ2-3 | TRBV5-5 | CASSFRTSGRRSTDTQYF | TGTGCCAGCAGCTTTCGGACTAGCGGGAGGAGGAGCACAGATACGCAGTATTTT
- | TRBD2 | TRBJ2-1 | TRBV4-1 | CASSQDPAGVVGANEQFF | TGCGCCAGCAGCCAAGATCCAGCGGGAGTAGTGGGGGCCAATGAGCAGTTCTTC
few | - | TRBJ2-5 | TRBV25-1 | CASSSMYQETQYF | TGTGCCAGCAGCTCCATGTACCAAGAGACCCAGTACTTC
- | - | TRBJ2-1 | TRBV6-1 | CASSEAGQGWARKQFF | TGTGCCAGCAGTGAAGCGGGCCAGGGCTGGGCACGGAAGCAGTTCTTC
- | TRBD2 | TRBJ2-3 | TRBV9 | CASSGSGLAGADTQYF | TGTGCCAGCAGCGGCTCGGGACTAGCGGGAGCAGATACGCAGTATTTT
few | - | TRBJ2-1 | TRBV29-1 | CSLPPLGGGNEQFF | TGCAGCCTGCCGCCCTTAGGGGGGGGCAATGAGCAGTTCTTC
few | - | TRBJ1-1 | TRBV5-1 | CASSLTRVVGTEAFF | TGCGCCAGCAGCTTGACCAGGGTGGTAGGCACTGAAGCTTTCTTT
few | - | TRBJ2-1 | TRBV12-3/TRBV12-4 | CASRPPLAPAEQFF | TGTGCCAGCAGGCCCCCTCTAGCTCCCGCTGAGCAGTTCTTC
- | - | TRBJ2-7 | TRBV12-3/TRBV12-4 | CASSVRDLSSYEQYF | TGTGCCAGCAGCGTCCGGGACTTAAGCTCCTACGAGCAGTACTTC
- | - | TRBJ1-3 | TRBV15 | CATSRQVSGNTIYF | TGTGCCACCAGTAGACAGGTTTCTGGAAACACCATATATTTT
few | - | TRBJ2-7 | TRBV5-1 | CASSFWQSNYEQYF | TGCGCCAGCAGCTTCTGGCAGAGCAACTACGAGCAGTACTTC
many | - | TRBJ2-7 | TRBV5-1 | CASSARVEDSHYEQYF | TGCGCCAGCAGCGCACGGGTGGAGGATAGTCACTACGAGCAGTACTTC
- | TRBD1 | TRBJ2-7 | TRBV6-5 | CASSLMDREKGYEQYF | TGTGCCAGCAGTTTAATGGACAGGGAAAAGGGCTACGAGCAGTACTTC
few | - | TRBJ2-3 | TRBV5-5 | CASSLTGTKSYLDTQYF | TGTGCCAGCAGCCTCACCGGGACAAAATCCTATCTGGATACGCAGTATTTT
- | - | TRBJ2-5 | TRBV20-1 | CSGKAPGLPTTQYF | TGCAGTGGGAAGGCCCCGGGCTTACCAACAACCCAGTACTTC
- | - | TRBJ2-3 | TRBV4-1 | CASSQDRRVRVLADTQYF | TGCGCCAGCAGCCAAGATCGGCGTGTTCGAGTCCTGGCAGATACGCAGTATTTT
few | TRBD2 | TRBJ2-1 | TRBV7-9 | CASSLGTSGGAYNEQFF | TGTGCCAGCAGCTTAGGGACTAGCGGAGGGGCCTACAATGAGCAGTTCTTC
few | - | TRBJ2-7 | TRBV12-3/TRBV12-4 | CASSLSAGTYEQYF | TGTGCCAGCAGTTTAAGCGCAGGTACCTACGAGCAGTACTTC
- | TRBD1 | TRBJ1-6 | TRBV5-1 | CASSWTGEDSPLHF | TGCGCCAGCAGCTGGACAGGGGAGGATTCACCCCTCCACTTT